The entry below describes one T cell receptor beta chain. Repertoires were generated with immunoSEQ multiplex PCR, while TCRdb's copy carries only in-frame clones and drops some. The sample records tens of thousands of clones, 80% to 85% being singletons. The data are from a study of OX40 agonist ivuxolimab in advanced cancers. The overall study: Patients received ivuxolimab, an intravenous treatment, every 2 weeks at 0.01 to 10 mg/kg. Earlier anti-PD-1, anti-PD-L1 or anti-CTLA-4 therapy was permitted; 30% to 45% had received some.

Germline CDR1 is SGHVS and CDR2 is FQNEAQ. V was clipped by 3 bases and J by 12 bases, with 9 bases between them. This CDR3 is built from 11 residues. Patients were ruled out by autoimmune disease history or systemic immunosuppression. With baseline, cycle 4 day 1, and cycle 7 day 1 as timepoints, blood was sampled. The sample in question was CD4+ or CD8+ T cells sorted from blood, obtained in a trial of the OX40 agonist ivuxolimab. This chain connects TRBV7-8 to TRBJ2-1, with D possibly matching TRBD1 (5 bases). The receptor was derived from an adult with an advanced solid tumor such as melanoma, head and neck, liver or kidney cancer. CDR3 sequence: CASSLSGWQFF. The CDR3 region has the DNA TGTGCCAGCAGCTTGTCAGGGTGGCAGTTCTTC.